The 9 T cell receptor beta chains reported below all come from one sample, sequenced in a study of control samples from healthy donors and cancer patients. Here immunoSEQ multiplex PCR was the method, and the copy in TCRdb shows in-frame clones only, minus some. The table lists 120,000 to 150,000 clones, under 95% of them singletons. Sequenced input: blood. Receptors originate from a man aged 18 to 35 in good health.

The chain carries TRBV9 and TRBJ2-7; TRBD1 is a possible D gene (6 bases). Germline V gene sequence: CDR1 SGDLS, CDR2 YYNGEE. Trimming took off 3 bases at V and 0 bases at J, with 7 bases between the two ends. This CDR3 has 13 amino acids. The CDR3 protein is CASSGQASYEQYF. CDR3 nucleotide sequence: TGTGCCAGCAGCGGACAGGCCTCCTACGAGCAGTACTTC.

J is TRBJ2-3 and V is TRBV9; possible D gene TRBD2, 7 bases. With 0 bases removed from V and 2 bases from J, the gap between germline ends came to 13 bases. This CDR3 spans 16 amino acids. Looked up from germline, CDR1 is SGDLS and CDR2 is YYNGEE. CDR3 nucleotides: TGTGCCAGCAGCGTAGATAGGGGGGGATACACAGATACGCAGTATTTT. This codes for CASSVDRGGYTDTQYF.

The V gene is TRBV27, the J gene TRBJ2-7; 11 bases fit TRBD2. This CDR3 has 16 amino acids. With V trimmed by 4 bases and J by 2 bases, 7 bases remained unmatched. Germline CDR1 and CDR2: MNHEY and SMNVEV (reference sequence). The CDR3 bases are TGTGCCAGCAGTTCAATACTAGCGGGGGCCGCCTACGAGCAGTACTTC. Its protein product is CASSSILAGAAYEQYF.

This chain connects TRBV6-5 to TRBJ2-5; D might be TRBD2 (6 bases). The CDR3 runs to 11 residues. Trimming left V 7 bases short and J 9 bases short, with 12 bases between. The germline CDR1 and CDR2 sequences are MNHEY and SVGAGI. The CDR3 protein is CASTLGTSQYF. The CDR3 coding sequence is TGTGCCAGCACCCTCGGGACTTCCCAGTACTTC.

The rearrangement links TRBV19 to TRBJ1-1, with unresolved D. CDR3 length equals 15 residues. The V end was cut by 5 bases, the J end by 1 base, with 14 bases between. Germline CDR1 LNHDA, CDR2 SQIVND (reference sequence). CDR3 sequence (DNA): TGTGCCAGTAGTGAAAGTTTTTCGGGGAACACTGAAGCTTTCTTT. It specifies CASSESFSGNTEAFF.

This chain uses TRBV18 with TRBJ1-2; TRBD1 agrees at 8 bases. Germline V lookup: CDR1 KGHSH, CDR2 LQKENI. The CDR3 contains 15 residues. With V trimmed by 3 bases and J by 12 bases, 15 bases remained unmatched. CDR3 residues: CASSPDGQGGARDTF. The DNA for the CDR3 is TGTGCCAGCTCACCGGACGGACAGGGTGGGGCAAGGGACACCTTC. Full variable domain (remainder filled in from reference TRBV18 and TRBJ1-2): NAGVMQNPRHLVRRRGQEARLRCSPMKGHSHVYWYRQLPEEGLKFMVYLQKENIIDESGMPKERFSAEFPKEGPSILRIQQVVRGDSAAYFCASSPDGQGGARDTFGSGTRLTVV.

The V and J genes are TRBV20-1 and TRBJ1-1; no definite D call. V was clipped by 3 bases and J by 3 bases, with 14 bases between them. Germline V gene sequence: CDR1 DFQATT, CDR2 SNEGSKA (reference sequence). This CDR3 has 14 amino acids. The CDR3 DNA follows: TGCAGTGCTAGTAAGGGAGTGAGAGACACTGAAGCTTTCTTT. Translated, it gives CSASKGVRDTEAFF.

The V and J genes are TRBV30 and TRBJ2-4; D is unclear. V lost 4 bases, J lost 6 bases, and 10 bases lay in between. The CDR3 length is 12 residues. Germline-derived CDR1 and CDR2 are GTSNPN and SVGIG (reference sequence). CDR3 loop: CAWKGIGNIQYF. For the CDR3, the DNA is TGTGCCTGGAAAGGGATCGGAAACATTCAGTACTTC. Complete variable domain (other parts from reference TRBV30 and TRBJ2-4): SQTIHQWPATLVQPVGSPLSLECTVEGTSNPNLYWYRQAAGRGLQLLFYSVGIGQISSEVPQNLSASRPQDRQFILSSKKLLLSDSGFYLCAWKGIGNIQYFGAGTRLSVL.

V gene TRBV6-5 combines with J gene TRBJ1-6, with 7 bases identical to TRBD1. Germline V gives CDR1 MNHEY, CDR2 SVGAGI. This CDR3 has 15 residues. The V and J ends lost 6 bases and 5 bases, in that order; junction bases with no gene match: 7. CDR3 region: CASRTAGQNNSPLHF. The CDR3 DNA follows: TGTGCCAGCAGAACCGCGGGACAGAATAATTCACCCCTCCACTTT.